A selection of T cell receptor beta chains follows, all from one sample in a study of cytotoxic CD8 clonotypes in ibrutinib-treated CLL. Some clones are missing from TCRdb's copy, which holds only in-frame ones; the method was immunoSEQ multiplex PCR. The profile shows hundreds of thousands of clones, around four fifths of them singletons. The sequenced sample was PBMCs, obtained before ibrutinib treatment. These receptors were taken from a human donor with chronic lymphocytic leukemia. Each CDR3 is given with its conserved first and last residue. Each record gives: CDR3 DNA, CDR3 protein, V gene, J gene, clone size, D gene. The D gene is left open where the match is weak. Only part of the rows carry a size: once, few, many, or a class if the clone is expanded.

CDR3 DNA: TGTGCCAGCTCATCTCTTTCAGATACGCAGTATTTT
CDR3 protein: CASSSLSDTQYF
V gene: TRBV18
J gene: TRBJ2-3
clone size: .
D gene: .

CDR3 DNA: TGTGCCAGCAGTTTCATAGGACAGGGGGATCAGCCCCAGCATTTT
CDR3 protein: CASSFIGQGDQPQHF
V gene: TRBV27
J gene: TRBJ1-5
clone size: .
D gene: TRBD1

CDR3 DNA: TGTGCCAGCAGCAAATTGGGACAGTCCTATGGCTACACCTTC
CDR3 protein: CASSKLGQSYGYTF
V gene: TRBV25-1
J gene: TRBJ1-2
clone size: few
D gene: TRBD1

CDR3 DNA: TGTGCCAGCATAAGGACAGGGGGTTGGAGTAGCAATCAGCCCCAGCATTTT
CDR3 protein: CASIRTGGWSSNQPQHF
V gene: TRBV28
J gene: TRBJ1-5
clone size: once
D gene: TRBD1

CDR3 DNA: TGTGCCAGCAGTTTGCCGGCAGGGGCCAGTGGGGACACTGAAGCTTTCTTT
CDR3 protein: CASSLPAGASGDTEAFF
V gene: TRBV28
J gene: TRBJ1-1
clone size: few
D gene: .

CDR3 DNA: TGTGCCAGCAGTCGACAGGGGGCGGGGTTCGGCTACGAGCAGTACTTC
CDR3 protein: CASSRQGAGFGYEQYF
V gene: TRBV27
J gene: TRBJ2-7
clone size: .
D gene: TRBD1

CDR3 DNA: TGCAGCGTTAGTATAGGGTCGGGCTCCTACGAGCAGTACTTC
CDR3 protein: CSVSIGSGSYEQYF
V gene: TRBV29-1
J gene: TRBJ2-7
clone size: .
D gene: .

CDR3 DNA: TGTGCCAGCAGTTCAGGACTAGCGGCGAACACCGGGGAGCTGTTTTTT
CDR3 protein: CASSSGLAANTGELFF
V gene: TRBV5-4
J gene: TRBJ2-2
clone size: .
D gene: TRBD2

CDR3 DNA: TGTGCCAGCAGCGTAGCGTGGCGGGAGGCCAGCCTCGACTTC
CDR3 protein: CASSVAWREASLDF
V gene: TRBV9
J gene: TRBJ2-5
clone size: .
D gene: TRBD2

CDR3 DNA: TGTGCCAGCAGCTTAGCTAGGACCGACTACGAGCAGTACTTC
CDR3 protein: CASSLARTDYEQYF
V gene: TRBV7-9
J gene: TRBJ2-7
clone size: .
D gene: .

CDR3 DNA: TGCGCCAGCAGCCAAGATTCAAGCGGGAATGATGAGCAGTTCTTC
CDR3 protein: CASSQDSSGNDEQFF
V gene: TRBV4-3
J gene: TRBJ2-1
clone size: .
D gene: TRBD2

CDR3 DNA: TGTGCCAGCAGTGACCCTAGGACGGGTGCCAAAAACATTCAGTACTTC
CDR3 protein: CASSDPRTGAKNIQYF
V gene: TRBV6-1
J gene: TRBJ2-4
clone size: once
D gene: .

CDR3 DNA: TGTGCCTGGAGTGTGACAGGGTTTTCCTATGGCTACACCTTC
CDR3 protein: CAWSVTGFSYGYTF
V gene: TRBV30
J gene: TRBJ1-2
clone size: .
D gene: TRBD1

CDR3 DNA: TGCGCCAGCAGCCAAGATCCGGTTATCGTGCAGTTCTTC
CDR3 protein: CASSQDPVIVQFF
V gene: TRBV4-1
J gene: TRBJ2-1
clone size: .
D gene: .

CDR3 DNA: TGTGCCTGGAGTGGGGGATTCAACGGGGAGCTGTTTTTT
CDR3 protein: CAWSGGFNGELFF
V gene: TRBV30
J gene: TRBJ2-2
clone size: .
D gene: .

CDR3 DNA: TGTGCCAGCAGTGAATTGCGCTATGAGCAGTACTTC
CDR3 protein: CASSELRYEQYF
V gene: TRBV6-1
J gene: TRBJ2-7
clone size: .
D gene: .

CDR3 DNA: TGTGCCAGCAGCCCTGGGCGGGAGACTCAAGAGACCCAGTACTTC
CDR3 protein: CASSPGRETQETQYF
V gene: TRBV7-9
J gene: TRBJ2-5
clone size: .
D gene: TRBD2

CDR3 DNA: TGTGCCAGCAGTTACATCTCTACCGGGGAGCTGTTTTTT
CDR3 protein: CASSYISTGELFF
V gene: TRBV6-5
J gene: TRBJ2-2
clone size: few
D gene: .

CDR3 DNA: TGTGCCAGCAGCTATTATCAGTGGGCCCACGACGAGCAGTACTTC
CDR3 protein: CASSYYQWAHDEQYF
V gene: TRBV5-6
J gene: TRBJ2-7
clone size: .
D gene: .

CDR3 DNA: TGTGCCAGCAGTTTATATGGCAGTCAAGAGACCCAGTACTTC
CDR3 protein: CASSLYGSQETQYF
V gene: TRBV27
J gene: TRBJ2-5
clone size: .
D gene: .

CDR3 DNA: TGTGCCAGCAGTTACACACGGGAGCAGTACTTC
CDR3 protein: CASSYTREQYF
V gene: TRBV2
J gene: TRBJ2-7
clone size: .
D gene: .

CDR3 DNA: TGTGCCACCCGCTTGCGGCACACAGATACGCAGTATTTT
CDR3 protein: CATRLRHTDTQYF
V gene: TRBV2
J gene: TRBJ2-3
clone size: .
D gene: .

CDR3 DNA: TGTGCCAGCAGCCAAGGGTTCTACGAGCAGTACTTC
CDR3 protein: CASSQGFYEQYF
V gene: TRBV14
J gene: TRBJ2-7
clone size: .
D gene: .

CDR3 DNA: TGTGCCAGCAGCAGGGGGCTTAATTCGGCCAAAAACATTCAGTACTTC
CDR3 protein: CASSRGLNSAKNIQYF
V gene: TRBV2
J gene: TRBJ2-4
clone size: .
D gene: TRBD1

CDR3 DNA: TGTGCCAGCAGCCGCAGCACAGATACGCAGTATTTT
CDR3 protein: CASSRSTDTQYF
V gene: TRBV11-2
J gene: TRBJ2-3
clone size: .
D gene: .

CDR3 DNA: TGTGCCTGGAGTGTACGAGGGACAGGGGGCACTGGCTACACCTTC
CDR3 protein: CAWSVRGTGGTGYTF
V gene: TRBV30
J gene: TRBJ1-2
clone size: .
D gene: TRBD1

CDR3 DNA: TGTGCCAGCAGTTACTATCTGGGACTAGCTGTCGATGAGCAGTTCTTC
CDR3 protein: CASSYYLGLAVDEQFF
V gene: TRBV6-5
J gene: TRBJ2-1
clone size: .
D gene: TRBD2

CDR3 DNA: TGTGCCAGCAGTTTAAGCCCGCCAACGGGAGAGCAGTACTTC
CDR3 protein: CASSLSPPTGEQYF
V gene: TRBV27
J gene: TRBJ2-7
clone size: .
D gene: .

CDR3 DNA: TGTGCCAGCAGTTCCGTCGGCTCTGGGGCCAACGTCCTGACTTTC
CDR3 protein: CASSSVGSGANVLTF
V gene: TRBV7-6
J gene: TRBJ2-6
clone size: .
D gene: .

CDR3 DNA: TGTGCCAGCTCAGGTGGGAGTAGGGATGAGCAGTTCTTC
CDR3 protein: CASSGGSRDEQFF
V gene: TRBV18
J gene: TRBJ2-1
clone size: .
D gene: .

CDR3 DNA: TGCGCCAGCAGCCCTAGCGGGAGGGCCTTTGGTTATGAGCAGTTCTTC
CDR3 protein: CASSPSGRAFGYEQFF
V gene: TRBV4-1
J gene: TRBJ2-1
clone size: .
D gene: TRBD2

CDR3 DNA: TGTGCCAGCAGCTTCCGGGACAGGGGTTACGAGCAGTACTTC
CDR3 protein: CASSFRDRGYEQYF
V gene: TRBV9
J gene: TRBJ2-7
clone size: few
D gene: TRBD1

CDR3 DNA: TGCGCCAGCAGCCTGAACGGGCAGGTCTACGAGCAGTACTTC
CDR3 protein: CASSLNGQVYEQYF
V gene: TRBV10-1
J gene: TRBJ2-7
clone size: .
D gene: .

CDR3 DNA: TGTGCCAGCAGTCATTACCCTAAGCGGGAGAAGAGCGATGAGCAGTTCTTC
CDR3 protein: CASSHYPKREKSDEQFF
V gene: TRBV27
J gene: TRBJ2-1
clone size: .
D gene: TRBD2

CDR3 DNA: TGTGCCAGCAGTTTGGCCCTCGGGACAGGCCTTCATCAGCCCCAGCATTTT
CDR3 protein: CASSLALGTGLHQPQHF
V gene: TRBV28
J gene: TRBJ1-5
clone size: .
D gene: TRBD1

CDR3 DNA: TGTGCCAGCAGTTACGGTGTGGGACTCTCCGAGCAGTACTTC
CDR3 protein: CASSYGVGLSEQYF
V gene: TRBV6-5
J gene: TRBJ2-7
clone size: .
D gene: .

CDR3 DNA: TGTGCCAGCAGCTTAGTTGGGGTAGCGGAGATCTACGAGCAGTACTTC
CDR3 protein: CASSLVGVAEIYEQYF
V gene: TRBV7-2
J gene: TRBJ2-7
clone size: .
D gene: .

CDR3 DNA: TGCGCCAGCAGCATGGCTAGGGCTTACGAGCAGTACTTC
CDR3 protein: CASSMARAYEQYF
V gene: TRBV4-3
J gene: TRBJ2-7
clone size: .
D gene: .